This T cell receptor (beta chain) was captured in a study of cytomegalovirus exposure and HLA in healthy donors (TCRdb year 2017). About the full investigation: According to an earlier analysis of several hundred of the donors, about 170 million T cells yielded 100 million or so unique TCR beta sequences and approximately 300 Gb of sequence data. An early release that covered about 640 HLA-typed donors contained approximately 290 gigabases of sequencing data and tens of millions of unique TCR sequences. Of the approximately 400 genotyped donors, 81% fell in the genetic ancestry cluster associated with self-reported Caucasian donors. The study was designed to test whether signatures of past pathogen exposure could be identified by cataloging public T cell receptors. The T cell repertoires of 666 subjects were profiled by immunosequencing and related to cytomegalovirus serostatus. Besides the first cohort of around 700 subjects, a separate validation cohort made up of about 120 different subjects was used. High-throughput TCR immunosequencing, statistical association of individual TCRs with disease status, and machine learning were combined to predict cytomegalovirus infection status. In a later analysis, previously published TCR beta repertoires from more than 500 donors were re-analyzed and high-resolution HLA genotyping was added so that TCR occurrence patterns could be studied. Rather than drawing on any new phenotypic data, the later analysis identified candidate immune exposures from TCR beta sequences and the way those sequences occurred across donors. An earlier analysis of 500 to 750 of the donors applied high-throughput TCR beta sequencing to assess whether each TCR beta V gene segment acted as functional or pseudogenic. Donor age, sex, ethnicity and CMV serostatus were compiled together with the repertoire data. A later genetic analysis took genome-wide SNP genotypes for about three fifths of the 666 donors and used that subset as a discovery cohort. All discovery cohort repertoires had been generated on a single sequencing platform. HLA typing included class I and class II loci at four-digit resolution. Typing coverage differed by locus: A, B, C, DRB1 and DQB1 were typed in roughly 620-640 donors, DQA1 in about 550, DPA1 in 600 to 610, and DPB1 in 472. Four to six DR-DQ haplotypes were handled as single units for association and clustering, since linkage in the cohort was strong. Among some 400 genotyped donors of the cohort, an average of around 240,000 unique TCR beta nucleotide sequences were sequenced per donor, about a sixth of them non-productive.

Points the paper makes about the study in general: While some public TCRs were present in many individuals, most TCR sequences turned up only very rarely across donors. In the study, around 150 TCR beta chains were listed as associated with cytomegalovirus. In this cohort, only TCR beta chains were sequenced, and detectable features were limited by the absence of alpha or paired-chain data. Because the 87-base-pair reads could not distinguish some IMGT-functional V segments, including TRBV6-2 and TRBV6-3, those segments were excluded. Correlated functional status among segregating V segments might be attributable to linkage disequilibrium, but an unknown experimental factor could not be ruled out. For the cohort, immune exposure information was limited to CMV serostatus. A later analysis found that HLA-associated TCR beta chains were more clonally expanded and had lower generation probabilities than equally common non-associated chains. In a later analysis, most CMV-associated TCR beta chains were found to appear HLA-restricted, with HLA associations seemingly driven largely by CMV exposure. Because HLA typing was missing for some donors at each locus, association tests included only the typed subset. V-gene and J-gene trimming of TCR beta chains was associated with a missense DCLRE1C variant in a later genetic analysis, and the association was replicated in an independent cohort. Because counts were too low, more than 15 rarely observed V segments, including chromosome 9 orphons, were left out of the earlier analysis of approximately 500 of the donors. According to a later analysis, parvovirus B19, influenza, CMV and Epstein-Barr virus appeared linked to several top co-occurrence clusters. An earlier analysis of approximately 600 of the donors showed that most TCR beta V segments appeared in productive rearrangements either about 90% or about 30% of the time, which broadly matched IMGT annotations. In both the original and validation cohorts, the classifier was reported to diagnose cytomegalovirus status with high specificity and sensitivity. Assigning TCR associations to individual alleles was difficult when HLA alleles, especially DR and DQ, strongly co-occurred. A group of highly shared sequence variants was considered likely to be a technical artifact of the sequencing pipeline. The authors suggested that the approach could potentially be generalized to other disease states and immunological phenotypes. Sequencing depth was assumed to be roughly uniform across donors in the presence/absence analyses, though that assumption may not hold. A later genetic analysis reported fewer N-insertions in productive TCRs among donors in an Asian-associated ancestry cluster than the roughly 640-donor mean. In vitro tests confirmed that three of the cytomegalovirus-associated TCR beta chains recognize cytomegalovirus antigens. A further reported finding was that TCR beta sequences accurately predicted the HLA-A and HLA-B alleles for most subjects in the first cohort. According to a later analysis, TCR association rates differed among HLA loci, with DRB1 alleles showing the most associated TCRs and HLA-C alleles showing the fewest. At a false discovery rate of 0.05, a later analysis linked some 18,000 TCR beta sequences to specific HLA alleles.

The library was obtained by the immunoSEQ multiplex PCR assay. The multiplex PCR relied on a mix of 60 forward primers for TCR Vbeta segments and 13 reverse primers for TCR Jbeta segments. The CDR3 region of rearranged TCR beta genes was amplified from genomic DNA by a multiplex PCR assay. Amplified TCR beta libraries were sequenced as 87-base-pair reads on the Illumina HiSeq System. In the source study's methods: A later analysis tallied tens of millions of unique TCR beta chains across the 600 to 700 repertoires, and approximately 12 million of those chains were shared by two or more donors. Raw reads were error-corrected and collapsed into unique sequences with a nearest-neighbor algorithm that merged closely related sequences to remove PCR and sequencing errors. Alignment of CDR3 sequences to IMGT reference sequences was used to assign V, D and J gene segments. For a sequence to be retained, a match of at least six nucleotides to both a V gene segment and a J gene segment was required. A rearrangement counted as productive if the CDR3 had no stop codons and remained in frame with V and J, and every other rearrangement counted as non-productive. CDR3 was defined by IMGT convention, running from the second conserved V-encoded cysteine to the conserved J-encoded phenylalanine. The earlier analysis of a few hundred of the donors excluded sequences that lacked an unambiguous match to a single V gene segment. An earlier analysis of 587 of the donors classified V segments as functional when productive rearrangements were above 56.7% and as segregating when the standard deviation between donors was above 5%. A statistical classification framework was built to diagnose cytomegalovirus status from the catalog of TCR beta chain sequences. A later analysis assigned V and J genes by comparing TCR nucleotide sequences with IMGT/GENE-DB human TR gene sequences. A later analysis assigned CDR3 sequences and most-parsimonious VDJ recombination scenarios with the TCRdist pipeline. In a later analysis, every TCR beta chain was defined by the combination of its CDR3 amino acid sequence and its V-gene family, and reads without a unique V-gene family were dropped. In a later analysis, 550 to 650 highly shared, low-generation-probability nucleotide sequences were removed to address suspected cross-contamination and a sequencing artifact. A later analysis calculated a clonal expansion index for each public chain from normalized within-repertoire ranks of inferred template counts. In a later analysis, generation probabilities were computed with a VDJ recombination model fitted to out-of-frame rearrangements, and the resulting probabilities were checked against IGoR. Hypergeometric tests were used in a later analysis to score TCR-TCR, TCR-HLA and TCR-CMV co-occurrence, with a repertoire-size bias correction applied to the TCR pairs. A later analysis estimated false discovery rates by permuting HLA or CMV assignments 20 times. In a later analysis, co-occurring TCRs were grouped with DBSCAN, and TCRdist sequence similarity was added when clustering was performed within HLA-allele-positive subsets. For co-occurrence clustering, repertoires with fewer than 30,000 or more than 120,000 public chains were excluded, along with four to six repertoires with anomalous nucleotide sharing. TCRdb mirrors the immuneACCESS table, restricted to in-frame sequences. Some clones are absent from its copies; in checked studies, under half trace to an unresolved V gene, and the reason for the others is unknown. The V and J calls and clone size were taken over from that table, and D and trimming were inferred from the DNA. Present in this sample are over 85,000 clones, roughly four fifths of which were seen just once. The ten largest clones capture around 1.2% of the sample.

CDR3 length: 14 amino acids, cysteine to phenylalanine. Only the CDR3 DNA is retained, 42 bases long and in frame from the first base. CDR1 and CDR2 were assigned from the germline V gene as SQVTM and ANQGSEA. At the junction V is shortened by 3 bases and J by 4 bases, with 16 bases in between. The cohort was made up of approximately 700 healthy bone marrow donors. All cohort members were sampled while nominally healthy, although unrecorded immune exposures were likely present. The donor was CMV seronegative and was included in the group of a few hundred seronegative cohort members. A peripheral blood sample was collected from each donor, and TCR beta sequencing was performed on peripheral blood mononuclear cells. Genomic DNA extraction from the blood cell samples was performed with the Qiagen DNeasy Blood Extraction Kit. Regarding this clone: The antigen it binds to is not known. No clone much larger than this one lies a single base away; base qualities are absent. The sample carries other DNA sequences with the same CDR3.

The chain links TRBV29-1 with TRBJ2-7; tentative D gene TRBD1, with 6 bases matching. The sample taken for sequencing was PBMCs. The clonotype originates from a woman in her 30s in good health and CMV-seronegative. The DNA reads as follows: TGCAGCGTTGAGGGTCACCAGGGGCGGTACGAGCAGTACTTC. It translates to CSVEGHQGRYEQYF.